What follows is one T cell receptor (beta chain) and its context. The data originate from a study of blood T cell repertoires in COVID-19. At the level of the study: Some COVID-19 samples were acute and others convalescent; all came from the United States, Italy and Spain.

Per the original data handling: Amplification with reference gene primers provided the estimates of nucleated cell counts. TCRdb keeps only in-frame clones here, not all; method: immunoSEQ multiplex PCR. V and J calls plus clone size are reproduced from that table; the DNA served to infer D and trimming. The top ten hold approximately 20% of the sample, which has tens of thousands of clones, roughly nine tenths seen once. The CDR3 has 16 residues. Germline V gene sequence: CDR1 PRHDT, CDR2 FYEKMQ (reference sequence). With 5 bases removed from V and 6 bases from J, the gap between germline ends came to 17 bases.

The sample comprised peripheral blood. The chain recombines TRBV13 with TRBJ1-6; D remains unclear. This sequence was found in an elderly woman in a cohort sampled during active or convalescent COVID-19. CDR3 amino acids: CASSLTIGASNSPLHF. The CDR3, as DNA: TGTGCCAGCAGCCTCACCATCGGAGCGAGTAATTCACCCCTCCACTTT.